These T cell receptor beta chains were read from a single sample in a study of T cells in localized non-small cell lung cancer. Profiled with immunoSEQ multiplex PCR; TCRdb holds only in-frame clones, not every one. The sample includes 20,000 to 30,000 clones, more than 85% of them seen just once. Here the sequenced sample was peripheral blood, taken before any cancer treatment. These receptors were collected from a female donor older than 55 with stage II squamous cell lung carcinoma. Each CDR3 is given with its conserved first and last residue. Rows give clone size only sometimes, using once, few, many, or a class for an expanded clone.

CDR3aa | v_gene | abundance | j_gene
CASKGTRMNTEAFF | TRBV6-5 | - | TRBJ1-1
CASTSRQGSYNEQFF | TRBV19 | - | TRBJ2-1
CASSLAGEGVYGYTF | TRBV5-4 | - | TRBJ1-2
CASSFPGSDTQYF | TRBV11-2 | - | TRBJ2-3
CASSTSGTPVVQFF | TRBV5-1 | - | TRBJ2-1
CASSLNRDNEQFF | TRBV7-3 | - | TRBJ2-1
CASTPSGLNTEAFF | TRBV6-1 | - | TRBJ1-1
CASSVGGSEQYF | TRBV10-1 | - | TRBJ2-7
CASSLGQGTGELFF | TRBV7-2 | - | TRBJ2-2
CASSITDGNSHEQYF | TRBV7-2 | - | TRBJ2-7
CASSLPRPGEGEETQYF | TRBV13 | - | TRBJ2-5
CASREGQGGSPLHF | TRBV6-4 | - | TRBJ1-6
CASRGQGYGYTF | TRBV7-9 | - | TRBJ1-2
CASSGGQTAGEQYF | TRBV10-1 | - | TRBJ2-7
CASNWRGFYEQYF | TRBV6-1 | - | TRBJ2-7
CASSWGGNTIYF | TRBV28 | - | TRBJ1-3
CASSLLAGVSEQFF | TRBV7-3 | - | TRBJ2-1
CASSSGGQYSNQPQHF | TRBV27 | - | TRBJ1-5
CASSSLTGGETQYF | TRBV5-1 | - | TRBJ2-5
CASSQDLGREGGYTF | TRBV4-3 | once | TRBJ1-2
CASSSDQPNSPLHF | TRBV5-4 | - | TRBJ1-6
CASSSADRINYGYTF | TRBV19 | - | TRBJ1-2
CATSFGTQYF | TRBV28 | - | TRBJ2-5
CAWRPGKTYEQYF | TRBV30 | - | TRBJ2-7
CAWSSQGYNEQFF | TRBV30 | - | TRBJ2-1
CASSLYRSYEQYF | TRBV27 | - | TRBJ2-7
CASSLGSGRVRTGELFF | TRBV5-4 | - | TRBJ2-2
CAIRDREVFGYTF | TRBV10-3 | - | TRBJ1-2
CAWAGGGAGSNYNEQFF | TRBV30 | - | TRBJ2-1
CASSDRTSGRRNEQFF | TRBV2 | - | TRBJ2-1
CASRGLGPNTEAFF | TRBV19 | - | TRBJ1-1
CASSNVGGGYNEQFF | TRBV5-4 | - | TRBJ2-1
CASSPTAKGNEQFF | TRBV11-3 | once | TRBJ2-1
CASSPGRGTDTQYF | TRBV4-3 | - | TRBJ2-3
CSVVGGNEQYF | TRBV29-1 | few | TRBJ2-7
CASSLSAGWAGANVLTF | TRBV27 | - | TRBJ2-6
CASSLVRGQPQHF | TRBV11-2 | - | TRBJ1-5
CASSLGSRTSSYEQYF | TRBV5-4 | - | TRBJ2-7
CATSRFGYEQYF | TRBV15 | - | TRBJ2-7
CAISESSFSSYEQYF | TRBV10-3 | once | TRBJ2-7
CASSYGASGGVYEQYF | TRBV4-1 | - | TRBJ2-7
CASSLGGENYEQYF | TRBV5-4 | - | TRBJ2-7
CASAITGTDYGYTF | TRBV5-1 | - | TRBJ1-2
CASSFGVGEGYEQYF | TRBV7-3 | - | TRBJ2-7
CASRSNEKLFF | TRBV2 | - | TRBJ1-4
CASRRQDEKLFF | TRBV27 | - | TRBJ1-4
CASSRNTGNSGNTIYF | TRBV14 | once | TRBJ1-3
CASRPLGRGEQFF | TRBV2 | - | TRBJ2-1
CASSKGGERTYNEQFF | TRBV21-1 | - | TRBJ2-1
CASSIGDTRTYGYTF | TRBV19 | - | TRBJ1-2
CASTYSGTLMDTQYF | TRBV7-2 | - | TRBJ2-3
CASSPMGQGGTEAFF | TRBV7-9 | - | TRBJ1-1
CASSGTSGGQNTQYF | TRBV5-1 | - | TRBJ2-3
CASSSTQAFSGDTQYF | TRBV5-1 | - | TRBJ2-3